Here is one T cell receptor (beta chain) with its context. This entry belongs to a study of blood T cell repertoires in COVID-19. Overall study context: Italy, Spain and the United States were the sources of the convalescent and acute COVID-19 samples. T cells, B-cell-depleted T cells, or PBMCs provided the cDNA or gDNA that served as material.

Trimming removed 4 bases at V and 2 bases at J, with 11 bases between. CDR1 and CDR2 (germline): SGHTA, FQGNSA. The CDR3 length is 14 residues. Original methodology: The assay estimated nucleated cells by amplifying reference gene primers. Libraries were prepared by immunoSEQ multiplex PCR; TCRdb keeps only in-frame clonotypes and omits some of them. Clone size and the V and J calls come from that table; the DNA yielded D and trimming. The sample consists of about 15,000 clones, roughly 88% of them appearing once. The chain is built from TRBV7-2 and TRBJ1-2; the D gene is possibly TRBD1 (5 bases). The material sequenced was peripheral blood. This TCR was recovered from a man between 65 and 85 years old in a cohort sampled during active COVID-19. CDR3 coding DNA: TGTGCCAGCAGCTCTGCGGACAAGAACTATGGCTACACCTTC. Translating gives CASSSADKNYGYTF.